A single sample gave rise to the 24 T cell receptor beta chains below, sequenced in a study of cytomegalovirus exposure and HLA in healthy donors. 13 Jbeta primers and 60 Vbeta primers were used for the PCR. Assay used: immunoSEQ multiplex PCR; TCRdb lists only in-frame clones, some missing. This sample contains about 130,000 clones. Sample: PBMCs. The receptors derive from a man aged 18 to 29 in good health and CMV-seronegative.

The rearrangement joins TRBV2 to TRBJ1-2; 7 nucleotides agree with TRBD1. Germline V gene sequence: CDR1 SNHLY, CDR2 FYNNEI. The CDR3 loop spans 12 amino acids. V was clipped by 6 bases and J by 2 bases; unmatched bases: 0. The chain's CDR3 is CASRQGNYGYTF. The CDR3 region has the DNA TGTGCCAGCAGACAGGGGAACTATGGCTACACCTTC.

This sequence joins TRBV30 and TRBJ1-1; TRBD1 agrees at 10 bases. Germline V gives CDR1 GTSNPN, CDR2 SVGIG (reference sequence). V was pared by 3 bases and J by 2 bases, with 0 bases of the junction left unmatched. The CDR3 contains 13 residues. The CDR3 nucleotides are TGTGCCTGGAGGACAGGGGGCAACACTGAAGCTTTCTTT. The encoded protein is CAWRTGGNTEAFF.

This chain joins TRBV2 and TRBJ1-4; perhaps TRBD1 as D (5 bases). This CDR3 region has 15 residues. CDR1 and CDR2 from the germline V gene are SNHLY and FYNNEI. V was trimmed by 3 bases and J by 5 bases, leaving 13 bases between them. CDR3 sequence: CASSDVGRGNEKLFF. For the CDR3, the DNA is TGTGCCAGCAGTGATGTAGGACGGGGGAATGAAAAACTGTTTTTT.

This chain links TRBV7-3 with TRBJ2-3, with 8 bases aligning to TRBD1. The J segment lost 6 bases and the V segment lost 4 bases, leaving 6 bases of the junction unmatched. Germline V gives CDR1 SGHTA, CDR2 FQGTGA. This CDR3 has 14 residues. In nucleotides, the CDR3 is TGTGCCAGCAGCTCGACAGGGGCGGGGGATACGCAGTATTTT. This codes for CASSSTGAGDTQYF.

The J gene is TRBJ1-5, the V gene TRBV6-5; D uncertain. The CDR3 is 12 residues long. Germline V gene lookup returns CDR1 MNHEY and CDR2 SVGAGI. V was trimmed by 11 bases and J by 2 bases, leaving 10 bases between them. The CDR3 DNA follows: TGTGCCTCCGGCGGGGGCAATCAGCCCCAGCATTTT. Its translation: CASGGGNQPQHF.

J is TRBJ1-2 and V is TRBV10-3; 9 bases line up with TRBD1. Germline values: CDR1 ENHRY, CDR2 SYGVKD. V shed 6 bases, J shed 4 bases, and the junction held 12 bases outside the gene matches. CDR3 length equals 16 residues. CDR3 bases: TGTGCCATCAGGACAACCGGGACAGGGAGCGTCTATGGCTACACCTTC. Translated, it gives CAIRTTGTGSVYGYTF.

This chain uses TRBV7-2 with TRBJ1-1; tentative D call: TRBD1 (6 bases). Trimming cost V 5 bases and J 5 bases, with 12 bases left between them. Germline V gene sequence: CDR1 SGHTA, CDR2 FQGNSA. The CDR3 is 13 residues long. CDR3 sequence (DNA): TGTGCCAGCAGCCCCCATCAGGGGACTGAAGCTTTCTTT. It yields the protein CASSPHQGTEAFF. The entire variable domain, with the rest obtained from reference TRBV7-2 and TRBJ1-1, is as follows: GAGVSQSPSNKVTEKGKDVELRCDPISGHTALYWYRQSLGQGLEFLIYFQGNSAPDKSGLPSDRFSAERTGGSVSTLTIQRTQQEDSAVYLCASSPHQGTEAFFGQGTRLTVV.

V and J are TRBV5-4 and TRBJ1-1, with D unclear. The germline V gene has CDR1 SGHNT and CDR2 YYREEE (reference sequence). The CDR3 covers 13 residues. The V end was cut by 5 bases, the J end by 1 base, with 9 bases between. CDR3 coding DNA: TGTGCCAGCAGATCACAGCCGAACACTGAAGCTTTCTTT. Encoded protein: CASRSQPNTEAFF.

The chain couples TRBV28 to TRBJ1-6; TRBD1 matches at 10 bases. CDR3 length: 14 amino acids. J was trimmed by 11 bases and V by 6 bases; bases with no gene match: 7. Germline-derived CDR1 and CDR2 are MDHEN and SYDVKM. The chain's CDR3 is CASRGTGAVPPLHF. CDR3 in DNA: TGTGCCAGCAGGGGGACAGGGGCCGTACCACCCCTCCACTTT.

The chain links TRBV9 to TRBJ2-7; D unresolved. This CDR3 comprises 11 residues. The germline V gene has CDR1 SGDLS and CDR2 YYNGEE. V was pared by 7 bases and J by 4 bases, with 9 bases between. CDR3 sequence (DNA): TGTGCCAGCGGAGAGCATTACGAGCAGTACTTC. Its translation: CASGEHYEQYF.

J is TRBJ1-3 and V is TRBV14; 8 positions match TRBD1. Germline V CDR1 and CDR2: SGHDN, FVKESK. V was pared by 4 bases and J by 4 bases, with 3 bases of the junction left unmatched. The CDR3 is 14 residues long. The CDR3 coding sequence is TGTGCCAGCAGCCCCCGGACAGGGGGAAACACCATATATTTT. This translates into CASSPRTGGNTIYF.

This chain joins TRBV15 and TRBJ2-1, with 11 bases identical to TRBD2. V was clipped by 4 bases and J by 8 bases; unmatched bases: 7. The CDR3 is made up of 15 amino acids. Germline V gives CDR1 LNHNV, CDR2 YYDKDF (reference sequence). The CDR3 DNA is TGTGCCACCAGCATAACTAGCGGGAGTGTATATGAGCAGTTCTTC. Residues: CATSITSGSVYEQFF.

V usage is TRBV5-4 and J usage is TRBJ1-2; TRBD1 is a possible D gene (5 bases). The CDR3 runs to 13 residues. Trimming took off 4 bases at V and 2 bases at J, with 9 bases between the two ends. The V gene's germline CDR1 is SGHNT and CDR2 YYREEE (reference sequence). For the CDR3, the DNA is TGTGCCAGCAGCCCTGACAGCAACTATGGCTACACCTTC. Translation: CASSPDSNYGYTF.

This chain connects TRBV5-8 to TRBJ1-2; D may be TRBD1 (6 bases). This CDR3 has 13 residues. CDR1 and CDR2 from the germline V gene are SGHTS and YDEGEE. Trimming shortened V by 3 bases and J by 7 bases, and 13 bases separated the two germline ends. In nucleotides, the CDR3 is TGTGCCAGCAGCTCGTTCCTCAGGGGTGGCTACACCTTC. Amino acids: CASSSFLRGGYTF.

On this clone itself: An end of the junction does not agree with germline; a read error may underlie this. This same CDR3 is encoded by further DNA sequences in the sample. The chain couples TRBV11-2 to TRBJ1-1; no definite D call. This CDR3 is built from 16 residues. The germline gives CDR1 SGHAT, CDR2 FQNNGV. DNA of the CDR3: TGTGCCAGCAGCCTCCGAAGCGCGATACCTACCCCTGAAGCCTTCTTT. Protein: CASSLRSAIPTPEAFF.

This chain links TRBV4-1 with TRBJ2-5; tentatively, D is TRBD1 (6 bases). Judging by the DNA end, TRBJ2-7 fits better; the J call may be wrong. The CDR3 sequence is 18 residues long. The germline gives CDR1 MGHRA, CDR2 YSYEKL. The CDR3 reads CASSQGTANVRSSYEQYF. In nucleotides, the CDR3 is TGCGCCAGCAGCCAAGGGACAGCAAACGTCCGAAGCTCCTACGAGCAGTACTTC.

Comments on this clone: The junction departs from the called germline gene at one end, perhaps through a read error. The chain couples TRBV9 to TRBJ2-2, with a tentative D call TRBD2 (6 bases). The CDR3 is made up of 17 amino acids. Germline CDR1 SGDLS, CDR2 YYNGEE. The CDR3 loop reads CASSAPSVGANAGELFF. The CDR3 nucleotides are TGTGCCAGCAGCGCTCCTAGCGTCGGCGCGAACGCCGGGGAGCTGTTTTTT.

The chain links TRBV15 to TRBJ2-1; 9 bases are a match to TRBD2. With 5 bases clipped from V and 6 bases from J, the junction kept 5 bases outside the gene matches. CDR3 size: 14 residues. Germline V gene data show CDR1 as LNHNV and CDR2 as YYDKDF (reference sequence). Here the CDR3 DNA reads TGTGCCACCAGCGGGGGAGCGGGAGGCAATGAGCAGTTCTTC. This sequence encodes CATSGGAGGNEQFF.

The V and J genes are TRBV6-5 and TRBJ2-2; a possible D gene is TRBD2 (5 bases). Germline V gene lookup returns CDR1 MNHEY and CDR2 SVGAGI. The CDR3 is 15 residues long. Trimming left V 5 bases short and J 7 bases short, with 17 bases between. This chain's CDR3 is CASSPDWSLIGELFF. The DNA of the CDR3 is TGTGCCAGCAGTCCGGACTGGTCCCTTATCGGGGAGCTGTTTTTT.

The chain carries TRBV9 and TRBJ2-3; TRBD1 is a possible D gene (6 bases). V lost 0 bases and J lost 0, with 14 bases in between. The CDR3 loop spans 17 amino acids. CDR1 SGDLS and CDR2 YYNGEE come from the germline V gene. CDR3 DNA sequence: TGTGCCAGCAGCGTAGCAAGAGGGACAACTAGCACAGATACGCAGTATTTT. Residues: CASSVARGTTSTDTQYF.

The chain has TRBV5-6 and TRBJ2-7, with no clear D. CDR1 and CDR2 from the germline V gene are SGHDT and YYEEEE. The CDR3 has 12 residues. V was pared by 1 base and J by 5 bases, with 7 bases between. CDR3 coding DNA: TGTGCCAGCAGCTTGACGGAGAACGAGCAGTACTTC. Protein: CASSLTENEQYF.

This rearrangement joins TRBV19 to TRBJ1-1; 8 bases are a match to TRBD1. With 3 bases clipped from V and 4 bases from J, the junction kept 10 bases outside the gene matches. Germline V CDR1 and CDR2: LNHDA, SQIVND (reference sequence). There are 16 residues in the CDR3. In nucleotides, the CDR3 is TGTGCCAGTAGTATCGGGTTTACAGGGGGTCCCACTGAAGCTTTCTTT. Protein product: CASSIGFTGGPTEAFF.

This rearrangement joins TRBV6-6 to TRBJ1-5; TRBD1 might be the D (6 bases). CDR1 is MNHNY, CDR2 SVGAGI, per germline (reference sequence). The CDR3 length is 16 residues. The V and J ends lost 6 bases and 1 base respectively, with 16 bases between them. CDR3 loop: CASSRYQGLSNQPQHF. As DNA, the CDR3 is TGTGCCAGCAGCCGGTACCAGGGGCTAAGCAATCAGCCCCAGCATTTT.

The CDR3 bases are TGTGCCAGCAGCTCCGGACAGGGGGGTACGCAGTATTTT. Translation: CASSSGQGGTQYF. This sequence joins TRBV7-3 and TRBJ2-3; 10 positions agree with TRBD1. Trimming cost V 4 bases and J 8 bases; bases outside gene matches: 3. Germline lookup yields CDR1 SGHTA and CDR2 FQGTGA. This CDR3 comprises 13 residues.